This TCR beta chain was found in a study of T-cell memory formation after mild COVID-19. In TCRdb, the 5' RACE reads were re-called with MiXCR into one record per CDR3 protein. The repertoire holds around 300,000 distinct CDR3 sequences, with approximately 13% as singletons. This clonotype was found a few times. Trimming stripped 8 bases from V and 0 bases from J, with 16 bases between. Germline CDR1 LNHDA, CDR2 SQIVND (reference sequence). The CDR3 runs to 15 residues. The sample comprised PBMCs or a T cell subset sorted from them (not recorded which). The receptor comes from a young man who had mild COVID-19 (a few samples of this study predate the infection). Cell type and time point are not known. This chain joins TRBV19 and TRBJ1-1, with no clear D. CDR3 nucleotide sequence: TGTGCCAGTTCCGCCCCTCGAACCATGAACACTGAAGCTTTCTTT. Its protein is CASSAPRTMNTEAFF.